Below, 4 T cell receptor beta chains from the same sample are listed, as sequenced in a study of CD4 T cells in relation to SARS-CoV-2 and coronaviruses. Unexposed donor CD4+ T cells date from about 2011-2018, before the COVID-19 pandemic. Profiled with immunoSEQ multiplex PCR; TCRdb holds only in-frame clones, not every one. The data contain about 59,000 clones, roughly 89% of them seen just once; the ten biggest clones take up 1.4%. The sequenced material came from memory CD4+ T cells from PBMCs. These TCRs come from a human donor in good health.

This chain connects TRBV18 to TRBJ1-2; 10 positions match TRBD1. Trimming cost V 4 bases and J 8 bases; bases outside gene matches: 4. This CDR3 has 13 residues. Looked up from germline, CDR1 is KGHSH and CDR2 is LQKENI. CDR3 sequence (DNA): TGTGCCAGCTCACAGGACAGGGGGAGCGGCTACACCTTC. This codes for CASSQDRGSGYTF.

This clone was seen once. The chain combines TRBV28 with TRBJ1-2; D is undetermined. The germline V gene has CDR1 MDHEN and CDR2 SYDVKM. This CDR3 is built from 14 residues. V lost 4 bases to trimming and J lost 4 bases, with 13 bases between them. CDR3 sequence (DNA): TGTGCCAGCAGTTCAACCGACTTTACCTATGGCTACACCTTC. Its protein product is CASSSTDFTYGYTF.

V is TRBV21-1 and J is TRBJ2-1; the table's D call TRBD2 went unverified against the DNA. TRBV21-1 is a documented pseudogene. The CDR3 is 15 residues long. The CDR3 DNA follows: TGTGCCAGCAGCAAACTAGCGGCCGGGAGAGGTGAGCAGTTCTTC. Amino acid sequence: CASSKLAAGRGEQFF.

The gene calls are TRBV28 and TRBJ2-3; 7 nucleotides line up with TRBD2. Looked up from germline, CDR1 is MDHEN and CDR2 is SYDVKM. Losses at the gene ends were 6 bases for V and 3 bases for J; bases not matched to a gene: 9. CDR3 size: 15 residues. The chain's CDR3 is CASRPPGSGTDTQYF. The DNA for the CDR3 is TGTGCCAGCAGGCCCCCTGGTAGCGGGACAGATACGCAGTATTTT.